These T cell receptor beta chains were read from a single sample in a study of blood T cells in healthy people across ages. TCRdb independently ran MiXCR on the 5' RACE reads; one entry per CDR3 protein. This sample has about 2 million distinct CDR3 sequences; around half occur once, and the top ten carry 2.1%. The sample taken for sequencing was blood. The receptors were sampled from a woman in her thirties or forties in good health. CDR3s include the opening cysteine and the closing phenylalanine or tryptophan. The D gene is left open where the match is weak. The listing skips clone size in some rows; elsewhere it reads once, few, many or a size class.

TRBV3-1	-	-	TRBJ1-6	TGTGCCAGCAGCCGTCGGAGGGTGCAAGGAAATTCACCCCTCCACTTT	CASSRRRVQGNSPLHF
TRBV6-5	-	-	TRBJ1-5	TGTGCCAGCAGTACACAGGGTAATCGGAATCAGCCCCAGCATTTT	CASSTQGNRNQPQHF
TRBV29-1	-	-	TRBJ2-7	TGCAGCGTTGAAGGGGCAGCGAACGAGCAGTACTTC	CSVEGAANEQYF
TRBV29-1	TRBD1	many	TRBJ2-5	TGCAGCGTTTACCCGACAGGGGCAAGAGAGACCCAGTACTTC	CSVYPTGARETQYF
TRBV5-1	TRBD2	-	TRBJ2-3	TGCGCCAGCAGCTTAGCGGGGGTCTGGGATACGCAGTATTTT	CASSLAGVWDTQYF
TRBV3-1	-	-	TRBJ2-7	TGTGCCAGCAGCCAAGAGGACAGAGAAGAGATCCAGTACTTC	CASSQEDREEIQYF
TRBV20-1	-	few	TRBJ2-1	TGCAGTGCTAAGGGCCGACCAGTGATTTGGGACTACAATGAGCAGTTCTTC	CSAKGRPVIWDYNEQFF
TRBV7-9	-	-	TRBJ1-2	TGTGCCAGCAGCTCAGTTGTCGCAGTAGCTAACTATGGCTACACCTTC	CASSSVVAVANYGYTF
TRBV4-3	TRBD1	-	TRBJ2-3	TGCGCCAGCAGCCGTACCGGGACAGGGGGTAGGACAGATACGCAGTATTTT	CASSRTGTGGRTDTQYF
TRBV7-3	TRBD1	-	TRBJ2-5	TGTGCCAGCAGCCCTCCTGGACAGGTCCAAGAGACCCAGTACTTC	CASSPPGQVQETQYF
TRBV25-1	-	-	TRBJ2-3	TGTGCCAGCAGTGAATGGGGGGATCCCACAGATACGCAGTATTTT	CASSEWGDPTDTQYF
TRBV28	-	-	TRBJ2-7	TGTGCCACCGTCAGGACAGCCCCCTACGAGCAGTACTTC	CATVRTAPYEQYF
TRBV5-1	-	-	TRBJ2-7	TGCGCCAGCAGCTTGGCCCAGGACAGCTCCTACGAGCAGTACTTC	CASSLAQDSSYEQYF
TRBV3-1	TRBD2	-	TRBJ2-5	TGTGCCAGCAGCCTCCAGACTAGCGGGGAGTACCAAGAGACCCAGTACTTC	CASSLQTSGEYQETQYF
TRBV7-7	-	-	TRBJ2-5	TGTGCTAGCAGCGCCTGGGGAAAAGAGACCCAGTACTTC	CASSAWGKETQYF
TRBV6-2/TRBV6-3	TRBD1	-	TRBJ2-7	TGTGCCAGCGGGTACCGGGGACAGGGAGACTACGAGCAGTACTTC	CASGYRGQGDYEQYF
TRBV7-9	-	few	TRBJ2-5	TGTGCCAGCAGCCCACTCTGGGAGGAGTTGGGAGAGACCCAGTACTTC	CASSPLWEELGETQYF
TRBV6-5	TRBD1	-	TRBJ1-2	TGTGCCAGCAGTTACTCCAGGACAGGCGTTAACTATGGCTACACCTTC	CASSYSRTGVNYGYTF
TRBV12-3/TRBV12-4	-	-	TRBJ1-1	TGTGCCAGCAGTTTTGAGCACAGTGAAGCTTTCTTT	CASSFEHSEAFF
TRBV28	-	-	TRBJ1-1	TGTGCCAGCAGTTTATTCGGGGTCCCTGAAGCTTTCTTT	CASSLFGVPEAFF
TRBV3-1	-	many	TRBJ2-4	TGTGCCAGCAGCCCCCCCGCCAGCATAGCCAAAAACATTCAGTACTTC	CASSPPASIAKNIQYF
TRBV9	-	-	TRBJ2-1	TGTGCCAGCAGCGGAGCGGGGGACAGGGCGGATGAGCAGTTCTTC	CASSGAGDRADEQFF
TRBV20-1	-	few	TRBJ2-7	TGCAGTGCCTTCGACCCTCGAAGCTCCTACGAGCAGTACTTC	CSAFDPRSSYEQYF
TRBV5-1	-	-	TRBJ2-7	TGCGCCAGCAGCCCCTTGGCTGGAGCATACTACGAGCAGTACTTC	CASSPLAGAYYEQYF
TRBV5-5	-	once	TRBJ1-1	TGTGCCAGCAGCTTGGTCATGTTAAACACTGAAGCTTTCTTT	CASSLVMLNTEAFF
TRBV7-2	-	-	TRBJ1-1	TGTGCCAGCAGCTTTAGTTCGACTGAAGCTTTCTTT	CASSFSSTEAFF
TRBV29-1	TRBD2	once	TRBJ2-5	TGCAGCGTTGTGGGCGGGACTAGGCTCAATGAGCAGTACTTC	CSVVGGTRLNEQYF
TRBV6-2/TRBV6-3	-	many	TRBJ2-1	TGTGCCAGCAGCTCCGGCTACAATGAGCAGTTCTTC	CASSSGYNEQFF
TRBV28	-	-	TRBJ1-5	TGTGCCAGCAGTACTAGTGGGGCCCAGCCCCAGCATTTT	CASSTSGAQPQHF
TRBV6-5	-	-	TRBJ1-2	TGTGCCAGCAGTTTAGAAGCCCACTATGGCTACACCTTC	CASSLEAHYGYTF
TRBV7-9	-	-	TRBJ2-5	TGTGCCAGCAGCCGCCCCTTTGGCATCCAAGAGACCCAGTACTTC	CASSRPFGIQETQYF
TRBV29-1	TRBD1	few	TRBJ1-2	TGCAGCGCTCGGACAGGGAAGAACTATGGCTACACCTTC	CSARTGKNYGYTF
TRBV7-2	-	-	TRBJ2-6	TGTGCCAGCAGCCGGGACGCGCGTGGGGGATCCGGGGCCAACGTCCTGACTTTC	CASSRDARGGSGANVLTF
TRBV2	-	-	TRBJ2-3	TGTGCCAGCAGTGCCCGGGACATATACACAGATACGCAGTATTTT	CASSARDIYTDTQYF
TRBV5-6	-	once	TRBJ1-5	TGTGCCAGCAGCTTGGCCGCAGGGGATTTCTCGCCCCAGCATTTT	CASSLAAGDFSPQHF
TRBV7-9	TRBD2	few	TRBJ2-1	TGTGCCAGCAGCTTAGAGGTTGGGACTAGCGGCTACAATGAGCAGTTCTTC	CASSLEVGTSGYNEQFF
TRBV20-1	TRBD1	-	TRBJ2-7	TGCAGTGCTAGAGATCGAATGGGACAGCCCTACGAGCAGTACTTC	CSARDRMGQPYEQYF
TRBV27	-	-	TRBJ1-4	TGTGCCAGCAGCTCCTCAGGGAGTGATAATGAAAAACTGTTTTTT	CASSSSGSDNEKLFF